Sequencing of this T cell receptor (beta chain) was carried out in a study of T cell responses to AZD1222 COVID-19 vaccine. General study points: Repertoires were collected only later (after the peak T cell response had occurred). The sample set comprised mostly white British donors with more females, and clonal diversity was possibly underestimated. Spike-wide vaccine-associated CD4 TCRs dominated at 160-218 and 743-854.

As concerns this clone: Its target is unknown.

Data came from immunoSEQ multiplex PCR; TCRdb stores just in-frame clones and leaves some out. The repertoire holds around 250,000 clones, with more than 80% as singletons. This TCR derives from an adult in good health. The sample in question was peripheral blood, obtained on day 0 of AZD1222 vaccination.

CDR3 sequence: CASSLDSGGGPDTQYF. CDR3 nucleotide sequence: TGTGCCAGCAGCTTAGATTCCGGCGGGGGGCCAGATACGCAGTATTTT. The V and J genes are TRBV7-6 and TRBJ2-3, with 8 positions matching TRBD2. Losses at the gene ends were 1 base for V and 4 bases for J; bases not matched to a gene: 7. Germline V lookup: CDR1 SGHVS, CDR2 FNYEAQ. The CDR3 length is 16 residues.